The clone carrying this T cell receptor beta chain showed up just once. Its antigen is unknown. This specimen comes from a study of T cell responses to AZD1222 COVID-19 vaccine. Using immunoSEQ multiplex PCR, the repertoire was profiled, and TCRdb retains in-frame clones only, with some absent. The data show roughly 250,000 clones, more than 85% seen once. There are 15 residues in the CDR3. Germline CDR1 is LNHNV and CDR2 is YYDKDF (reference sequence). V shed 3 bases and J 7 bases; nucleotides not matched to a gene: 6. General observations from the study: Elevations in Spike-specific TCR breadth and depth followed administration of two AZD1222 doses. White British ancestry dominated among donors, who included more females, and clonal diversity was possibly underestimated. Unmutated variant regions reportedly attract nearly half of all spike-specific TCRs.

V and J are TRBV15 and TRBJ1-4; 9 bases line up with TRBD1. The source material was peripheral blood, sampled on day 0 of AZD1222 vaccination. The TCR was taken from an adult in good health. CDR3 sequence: CATSSPTGGIEKLFF. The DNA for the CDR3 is TGTGCCACCAGCAGCCCTACAGGGGGCATTGAAAAACTGTTTTTT.